This note documents a single T cell receptor beta chain sequence. Its antigen remains unidentified. The cohort comprised around 700 healthy bone marrow donors. At the time of sampling, every cohort member was nominally healthy, though immune exposures that went unrecorded were likely present. The donor was CMV seronegative and belonged to the group of 350 or so seronegative cohort members. A peripheral blood sample was collected from each donor, and TCR beta sequencing was performed on peripheral blood mononuclear cells. Genomic DNA extraction from the blood cell samples was performed with the Qiagen DNeasy Blood Extraction Kit. This sample stems from a study of cytomegalovirus exposure and HLA in healthy donors (dated by TCRdb to about 2017). General notes on the study: An earlier analysis of more than 550 of the donors reported roughly 300 Gb of sequence data and around 120 million unique TCR beta sequences obtained from around 190 million T cells. About 280 gigabases of sequencing data and 70 million to 100 million unique TCR sequences made up an early release that covered under 750 HLA-typed donors. Of the approximately 400 genotyped donors, over 70% fell in the genetic ancestry cluster associated with self-reported Caucasian donors. The study aimed to test whether cataloging public T cell receptors could reveal signatures of past pathogen exposure. The T cell repertoires of 670 or so subjects were profiled by immunosequencing and related to cytomegalovirus serostatus. A separate validation cohort of about 110 different subjects was used in addition to the roughly 700-subject first cohort. The study combined high-throughput TCR immunosequencing, statistical association of individual TCRs with disease status, and machine learning to predict cytomegalovirus infection status. To study patterns of TCR occurrence, a later analysis re-analyzed previously published TCR beta repertoires from 700 or so donors and added high-resolution HLA genotyping. In the later analysis, no new phenotypic data were used to find candidate immune exposures; instead, reliance was placed on TCR beta sequences and their occurrence across donors. An earlier analysis of approximately 580 of the donors used high-throughput TCR beta sequencing to judge whether each TCR beta V gene segment behaved as functional or pseudogenic. Donor age, sex, ethnicity and CMV serostatus were compiled together with the repertoire data. Genome-wide SNP genotypes for about 65% of the 666 donors were used in a later genetic analysis, which treated that subset as a discovery cohort. Every discovery cohort repertoire had been produced on one sequencing platform. HLA typing covered class I and class II loci at four-digit resolution. The number of donors typed differed by locus, with about 620-630 for A, B, C, DRB1 and DQB1, 522 for DQA1, 606 for DPA1, and some 440 for DPB1. Because of strong linkage in the cohort, 4 to 6 DR-DQ haplotypes were treated as single units for association and clustering. On average, roughly 200,000 unique TCR beta nucleotide sequences were sequenced per donor among 398 genotyped donors of the cohort, with around 19% of those sequences being non-productive.

A distance of 10 bases separates the germline ends of V and J, which lose 0 bases and 7 bases respectively. The germline V gene supplies CDR1 ENHRY and CDR2 SYGVKD. The CDR3 runs 13 amino acids, cysteine and phenylalanine included. Only the CDR3 DNA is retained, 39 bases long and in frame from the first base. The method behind the library was the immunoSEQ multiplex PCR assay. For the multiplex PCR, a mixture combining 60 forward primers for TCR Vbeta segments and 13 reverse primers for TCR Jbeta segments was used. A multiplex PCR assay on genomic DNA amplified the CDR3 region of rearranged TCR beta genes. Amplified TCR beta libraries were sequenced as 87-base-pair reads on the Illumina HiSeq System. From the authors' description of their analysis: Across the 670 or so repertoires, a later analysis counted approximately 75 million unique TCR beta chains, roughly 11 million of which were shared by at least two donors. A nearest-neighbor algorithm error-corrected the raw reads and collapsed the reads into unique sequences, merging closely related sequences to remove PCR and sequencing errors. To assign V, D and J gene segments, CDR3 sequences were aligned to IMGT reference sequences. For a sequence to be retained, a match of at least six nucleotides to both a V gene segment and a J gene segment was required. Rearrangements were called productive when the CDR3 lacked stop codons and stayed in frame with V and J; all others were non-productive. Following IMGT convention, CDR3 was defined as the stretch from the second conserved V-encoded cysteine up to the conserved J-encoded phenylalanine. The earlier analysis of some 600 of the donors excluded sequences that lacked an unambiguous match to a single V gene segment. In an earlier analysis of several hundred of the donors, a V segment was called functional when productive rearrangements were above 56.7%, and segregating when the standard deviation between donors exceeded 5%. A statistical classification framework was developed to diagnose cytomegalovirus status using the catalog of TCR beta chain sequences. A later analysis assigned V and J genes by comparing TCR nucleotide sequences with IMGT/GENE-DB human TR gene sequences. Using the TCRdist pipeline, a later analysis assigned CDR3 sequences along with most-parsimonious VDJ recombination scenarios. In a later analysis, each TCR beta chain was defined by its CDR3 amino acid sequence together with its V-gene family, and reads lacking a unique V-gene family were excluded. To address suspected cross-contamination and a sequencing artifact, a later analysis removed a few hundred highly shared, low-generation-probability nucleotide sequences. For each public chain, a later analysis derived a clonal expansion index from normalized ranks of inferred template counts within each repertoire. In a later analysis, generation probabilities were computed with a VDJ recombination model fitted to out-of-frame rearrangements, and the resulting probabilities were checked against IGoR. A later analysis scored TCR-TCR, TCR-HLA and TCR-CMV co-occurrence with hypergeometric tests, applying a repertoire-size bias correction to TCR pairs. To estimate false discovery rates, a later analysis permuted the HLA or CMV assignments 20 times. In a later analysis, co-occurring TCRs were grouped with DBSCAN, and TCRdist sequence similarity was added when clustering was performed within HLA-allele-positive subsets. Co-occurrence clustering excluded repertoires with fewer than 30,000 or more than 120,000 public chains, plus five with anomalous nucleotide sharing. Not all clones reach the TCRdb copy of this immuneACCESS table, which keeps in-frame sequences only. Checked studies attribute under half of the gap to unresolved V genes and leave the rest unexplained. That table gives V, J and clone size, and the DNA gave D and trimming. The sample's table covers some 200,000 clones. Roughly 0.74% of the sample is held by the ten biggest clonotypes.

Summary of the overall study and its limitations: The sequencing pipeline was judged likely to have produced a cluster of highly shared sequence variants as a technical artifact. Several of the top co-occurrence clusters appeared to be linked to parvovirus B19, influenza, CMV and Epstein-Barr virus, according to a later analysis. Sequencing depth was assumed to be roughly uniform across donors in the presence/absence analyses, though that assumption may not hold. Because HLA typing was missing for some donors at each locus, association tests included only the typed subset. In a later analysis, HLA-associated TCR beta chains were found to be more clonally expanded and to have lower generation probabilities than equally common non-associated chains. Because counts were too low, 15 or so rarely observed V segments, including chromosome 9 orphons, were excluded from the earlier analysis of 587 of the donors. The study gave a list of about 160 TCR beta chains associated with cytomegalovirus. In a later genetic analysis, fewer N-insertions in productive TCRs were reported among donors in an Asian-associated ancestry cluster than the approximately 670-donor mean. In this cohort, only TCR beta chains were sequenced, and detectable features were limited by the absence of alpha or paired-chain data. A later analysis found that TCR association rates varied across HLA loci, with DRB1 alleles showing the most associated TCRs and HLA-C alleles the fewest. Broadly in line with IMGT annotations, most TCR beta V segments showed up in productive rearrangements about 87% or about 30% of the time in an earlier analysis of several hundred of the donors. The only immune exposure information available for the cohort was CMV serostatus. Specific HLA alleles were associated with over 15,000 TCR beta sequences at a false discovery rate of 0.05 in a later analysis. Linkage disequilibrium might explain the correlated functional status among segregating V segments, but an unknown experimental factor could not be ruled out. Some IMGT-functional V segments, including TRBV6-2 and TRBV6-3, could not be told apart with the 87-base-pair reads, so those segments were excluded. A further reported finding was that TCR beta sequences accurately predicted the HLA-A and HLA-B alleles for most subjects in the first cohort. V-gene and J-gene trimming of TCR beta chains was associated with a missense DCLRE1C variant in a later genetic analysis, and the association was replicated in an independent cohort. Assigning TCR associations to individual alleles was difficult when HLA alleles, especially DR and DQ, strongly co-occurred. Most TCR sequences were observed very rarely across donors, whereas some public TCRs were present in many individuals. Most CMV-associated TCR beta chains appeared to be HLA-restricted in a later analysis, and the HLA associations seemed to be driven largely by CMV exposure. A few of the identified cytomegalovirus-associated TCR beta chains were confirmed in vitro to be specific for cytomegalovirus antigens. The classifier was reported to diagnose cytomegalovirus status with high specificity and sensitivity in both the original and validation cohorts. It was suggested by the authors that the approach could potentially be generalized to other disease states and immunological phenotypes.

The rearrangement combines TRBV10-3 with TRBJ2-7; the D gene cannot be named for sure. The sequenced sample was PBMCs. The receptor's source is a boy younger than 18 in good health and CMV-seronegative. The DNA sequence follows: TGTGCCATCAGTGAGTCGACTCCGGTAGAGCAGTACTTC. Translated, it reads CAISESTPVEQYF.